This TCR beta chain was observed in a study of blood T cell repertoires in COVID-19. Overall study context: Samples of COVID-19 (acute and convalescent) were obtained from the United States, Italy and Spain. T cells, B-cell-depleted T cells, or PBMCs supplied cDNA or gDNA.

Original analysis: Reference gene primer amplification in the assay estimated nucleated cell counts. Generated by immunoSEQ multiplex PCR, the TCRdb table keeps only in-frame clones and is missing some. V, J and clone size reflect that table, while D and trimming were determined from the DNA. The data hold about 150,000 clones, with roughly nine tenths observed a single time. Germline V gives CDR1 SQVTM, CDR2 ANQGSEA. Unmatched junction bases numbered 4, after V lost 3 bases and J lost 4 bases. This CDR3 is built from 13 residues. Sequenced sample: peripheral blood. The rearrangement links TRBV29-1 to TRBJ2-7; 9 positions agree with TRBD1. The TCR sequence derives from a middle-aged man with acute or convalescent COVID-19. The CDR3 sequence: CSVEPGQGYEQYF. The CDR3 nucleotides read TGCAGCGTTGAGCCGGGACAGGGATACGAGCAGTACTTC.